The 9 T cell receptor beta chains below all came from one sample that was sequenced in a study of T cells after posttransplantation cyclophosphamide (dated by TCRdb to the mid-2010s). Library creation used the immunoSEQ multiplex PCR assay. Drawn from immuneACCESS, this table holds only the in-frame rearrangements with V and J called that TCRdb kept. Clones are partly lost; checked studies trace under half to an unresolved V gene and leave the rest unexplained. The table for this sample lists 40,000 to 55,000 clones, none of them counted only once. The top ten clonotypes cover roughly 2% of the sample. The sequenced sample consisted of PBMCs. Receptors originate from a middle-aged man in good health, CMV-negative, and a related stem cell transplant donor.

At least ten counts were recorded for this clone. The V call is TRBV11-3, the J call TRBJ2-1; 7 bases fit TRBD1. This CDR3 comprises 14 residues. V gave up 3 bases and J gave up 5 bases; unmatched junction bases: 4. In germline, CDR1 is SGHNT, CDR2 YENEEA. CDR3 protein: CASSFGRGNNEQFF. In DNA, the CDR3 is TGTGCCAGCAGCTTTGGCAGGGGGAACAATGAGCAGTTCTTC.

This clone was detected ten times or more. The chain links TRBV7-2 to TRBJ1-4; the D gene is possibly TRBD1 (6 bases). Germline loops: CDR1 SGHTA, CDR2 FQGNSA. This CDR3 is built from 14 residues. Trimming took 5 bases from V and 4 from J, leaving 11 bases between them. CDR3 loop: CASSRDRINEKLFF. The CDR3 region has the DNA TGTGCCAGCAGCCGCGACAGGATTAATGAAAAACTGTTTTTT.

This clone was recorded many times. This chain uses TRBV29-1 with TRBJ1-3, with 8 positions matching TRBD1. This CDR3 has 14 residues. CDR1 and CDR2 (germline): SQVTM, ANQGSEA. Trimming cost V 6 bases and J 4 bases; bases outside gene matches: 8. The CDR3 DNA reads TGCAGCGTAGGACAGGGAATGTCCGGAAACACCATATATTTT. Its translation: CSVGQGMSGNTIYF.

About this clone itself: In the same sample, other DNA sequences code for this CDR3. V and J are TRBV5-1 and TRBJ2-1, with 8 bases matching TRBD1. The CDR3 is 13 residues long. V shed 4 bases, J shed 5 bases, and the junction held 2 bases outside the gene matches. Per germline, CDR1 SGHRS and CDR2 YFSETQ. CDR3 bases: TGCGCCAGCAGCAGGACAGGGAACAATGAGCAGTTCTTC. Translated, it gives CASSRTGNNEQFF.

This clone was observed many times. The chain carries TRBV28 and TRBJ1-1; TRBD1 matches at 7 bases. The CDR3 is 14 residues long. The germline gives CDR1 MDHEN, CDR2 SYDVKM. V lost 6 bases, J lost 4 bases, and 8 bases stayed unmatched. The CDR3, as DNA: TGTGCCAGCAGGCCAGGGGGTTCCTTCACTGAAGCTTTCTTT. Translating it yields CASRPGGSFTEAFF.

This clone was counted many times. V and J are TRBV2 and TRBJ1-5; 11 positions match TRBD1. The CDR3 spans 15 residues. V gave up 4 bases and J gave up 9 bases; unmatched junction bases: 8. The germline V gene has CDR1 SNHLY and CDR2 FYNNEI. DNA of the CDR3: TGTGCCAGCAGTGGGGACAGGGGGGGGGATTGGCCCCAGCATTTT. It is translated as CASSGDRGGDWPQHF.

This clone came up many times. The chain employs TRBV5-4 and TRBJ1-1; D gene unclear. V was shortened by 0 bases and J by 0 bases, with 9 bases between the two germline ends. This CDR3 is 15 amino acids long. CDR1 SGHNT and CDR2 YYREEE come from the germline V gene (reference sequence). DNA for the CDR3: TGTGCCAGCAGCTTGGCGGCAGGCCTGAACACTGAAGCTTTCTTT. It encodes CASSLAAGLNTEAFF.

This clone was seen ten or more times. The DNA of the CDR3 is TGTGCCAGCAGGTCCACAGGCTACGAGCAGTACTTC. This encodes CASRSTGYEQYF. The chain carries TRBV6-5 and TRBJ2-7; tentatively, D is TRBD1 (5 bases). The germline V and J ends were trimmed by 6 bases and 3 bases, with 9 bases remaining between them. This CDR3 has 12 residues. In germline, CDR1 is MNHEY, CDR2 SVGAGI.

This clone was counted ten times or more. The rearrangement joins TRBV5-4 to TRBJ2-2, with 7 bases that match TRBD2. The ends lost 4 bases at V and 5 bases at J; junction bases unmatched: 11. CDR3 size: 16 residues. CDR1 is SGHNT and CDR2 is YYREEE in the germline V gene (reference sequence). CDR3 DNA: TGTGCCAGCAGCGGCTCCGGGAGGCGGAGTACCGGGGAGCTGTTTTTT. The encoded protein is CASSGSGRRSTGELFF.